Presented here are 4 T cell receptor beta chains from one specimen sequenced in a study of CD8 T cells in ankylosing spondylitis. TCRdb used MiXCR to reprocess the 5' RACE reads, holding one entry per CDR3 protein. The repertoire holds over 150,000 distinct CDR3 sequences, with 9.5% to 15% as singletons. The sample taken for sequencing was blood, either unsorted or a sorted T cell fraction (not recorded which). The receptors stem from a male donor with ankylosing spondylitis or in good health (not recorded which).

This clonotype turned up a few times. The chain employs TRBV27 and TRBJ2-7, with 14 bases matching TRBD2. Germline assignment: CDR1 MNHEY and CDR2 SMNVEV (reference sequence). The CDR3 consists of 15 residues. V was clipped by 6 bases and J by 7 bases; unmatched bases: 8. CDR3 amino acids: CASSPGLAGAWEQYF. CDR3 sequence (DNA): TGTGCCAGCAGCCCGGGACTAGCGGGAGCCTGGGAGCAGTACTTC.

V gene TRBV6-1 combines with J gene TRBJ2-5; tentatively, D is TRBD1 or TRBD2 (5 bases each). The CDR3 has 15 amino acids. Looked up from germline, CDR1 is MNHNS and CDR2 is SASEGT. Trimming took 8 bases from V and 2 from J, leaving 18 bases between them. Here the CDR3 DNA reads TGTGCCAGCGCCCCCTGGGGCGAGGGTCAAGAGACCCAGTACTTC. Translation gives CASAPWGEGQETQYF.

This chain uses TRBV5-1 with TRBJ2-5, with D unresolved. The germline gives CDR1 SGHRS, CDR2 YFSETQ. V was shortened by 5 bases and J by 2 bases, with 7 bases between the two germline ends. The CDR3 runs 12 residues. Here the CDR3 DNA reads TGCGCCAGCAGGACTGGACAAGAGACCCAGTACTTC. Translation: CASRTGQETQYF.

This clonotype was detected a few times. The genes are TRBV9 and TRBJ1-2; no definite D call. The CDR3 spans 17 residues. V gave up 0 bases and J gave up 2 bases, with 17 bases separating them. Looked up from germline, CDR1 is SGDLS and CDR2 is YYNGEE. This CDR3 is CASSVEVGLTENYGYTF. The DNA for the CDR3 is TGTGCCAGCAGCGTAGAGGTTGGCTTGACGGAAAACTATGGCTACACCTTC.